One TCR beta chain is described in this entry. Germline CDR1 reads MGHDK; CDR2 reads SYGVNS. The V end was cut by 4 bases, the J end by 1 base, with 13 bases between. This CDR3 is built from 15 residues. These data come from a study of T cell responses to AZD1222 COVID-19 vaccine. Some clones are missing from TCRdb's copy, which holds only in-frame ones; the method was immunoSEQ multiplex PCR. The table has about 180,000 clones, 88% seen once. This TCR derives from an adult who received the AZD1222 COVID-19 vaccine. J is TRBJ1-1 and V is TRBV25-1, with D tentatively TRBD1 (5 bases). The sequenced sample was peripheral blood, obtained 28 days after the second AZD1222 dose. The chain's CDR3 is CASSGGLGENTEAFF. The CDR3 bases are TGTGCCAGCAGTGGGGGATTGGGGGAGAACACTGAAGCTTTCTTT. Variable domain in full (rest from reference TRBV25-1 and TRBJ1-1): EADIYQTPRYLVIGTGKKITLECSQTMGHDKMYWYQQDPGMELHLIHYSYGVNSTEKGDLSSESTVSRIRTEHFPLTLESARPSHTSQYLCASSGGLGENTEAFFGQGTRLTVV.